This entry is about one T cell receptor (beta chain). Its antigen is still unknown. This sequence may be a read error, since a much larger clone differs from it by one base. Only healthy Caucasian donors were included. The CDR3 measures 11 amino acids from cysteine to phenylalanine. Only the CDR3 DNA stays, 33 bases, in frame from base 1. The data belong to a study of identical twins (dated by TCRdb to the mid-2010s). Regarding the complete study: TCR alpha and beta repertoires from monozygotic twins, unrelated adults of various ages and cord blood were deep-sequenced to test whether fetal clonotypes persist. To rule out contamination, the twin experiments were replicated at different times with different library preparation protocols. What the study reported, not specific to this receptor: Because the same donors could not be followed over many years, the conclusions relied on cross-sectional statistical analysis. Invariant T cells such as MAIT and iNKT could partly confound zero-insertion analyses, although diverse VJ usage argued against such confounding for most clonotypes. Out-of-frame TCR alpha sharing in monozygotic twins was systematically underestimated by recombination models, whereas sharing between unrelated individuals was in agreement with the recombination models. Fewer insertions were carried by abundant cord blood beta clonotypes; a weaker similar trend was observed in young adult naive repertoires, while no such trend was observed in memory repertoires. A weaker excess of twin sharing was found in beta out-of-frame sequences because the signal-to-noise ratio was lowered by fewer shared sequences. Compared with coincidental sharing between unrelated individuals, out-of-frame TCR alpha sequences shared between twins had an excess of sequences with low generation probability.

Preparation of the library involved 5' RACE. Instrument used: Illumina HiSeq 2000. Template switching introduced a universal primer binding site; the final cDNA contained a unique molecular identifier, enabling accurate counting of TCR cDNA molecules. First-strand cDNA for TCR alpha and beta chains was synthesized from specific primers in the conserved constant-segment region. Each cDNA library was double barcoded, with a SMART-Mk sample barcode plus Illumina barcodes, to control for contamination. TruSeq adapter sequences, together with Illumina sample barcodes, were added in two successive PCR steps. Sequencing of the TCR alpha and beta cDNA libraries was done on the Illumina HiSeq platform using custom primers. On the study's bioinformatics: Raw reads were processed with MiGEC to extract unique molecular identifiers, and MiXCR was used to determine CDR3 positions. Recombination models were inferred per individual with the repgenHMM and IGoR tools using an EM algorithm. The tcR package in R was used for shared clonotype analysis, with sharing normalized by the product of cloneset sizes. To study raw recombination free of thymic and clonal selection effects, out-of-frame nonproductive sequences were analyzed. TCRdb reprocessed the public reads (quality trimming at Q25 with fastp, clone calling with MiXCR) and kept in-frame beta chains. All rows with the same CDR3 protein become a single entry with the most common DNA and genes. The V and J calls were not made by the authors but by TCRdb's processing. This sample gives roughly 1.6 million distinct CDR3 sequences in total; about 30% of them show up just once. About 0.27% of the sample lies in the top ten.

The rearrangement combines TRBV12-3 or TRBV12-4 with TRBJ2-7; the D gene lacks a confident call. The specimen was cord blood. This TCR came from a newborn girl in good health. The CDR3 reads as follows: CACSSKFEQYF. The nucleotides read TGTGCCTGCAGTTCGAAGTTCGAGCAGTACTTC.